Listed below are T cell receptor beta chains from one sample, sequenced in a study of tumor and adjacent non-tumor tissue in lung cancer. TCRdb analysed the multiplex PCR reads with MiXCR anew, one entry per CDR3 protein. There are some 200,000 distinct CDR3 sequences in the sample; about 76% occur only once, and approximately 25% lies in the top ten. Sequencing was performed on lung tumor tissue. These receptor sequences come from a man in his sixties with non-small cell lung cancer. Both conserved end residues are part of each CDR3. Each record gives: V gene, J gene, clone size, D gene, CDR3 DNA, CDR3 protein. D genes are given only for firm matches. A clone size is listed for some rows: how often the clone was seen (once, few, many), or a class if it is expanded.

>TRBV28|TRBJ2-1|once|TRBD2
TGTGCCAGCAATCCAAGGTGGGGGGGGGGGGGTAAGCAGTTCTTC
CASNPRWGGGGKQFF
>TRBV11-2|TRBJ2-1|-|TRBD1
TGTGCCAGTAGCAACCGGGGACAGGGAAGTAATGAGCAATTCTTC
CASSNRGQGSNEQFF
>TRBV12-3/TRBV12-4|TRBJ2-1|-|-
TGTGCCAGCAGTTCGTCCGGTGGGAACCATGAGCAGTTCTTC
CASSSSGGNHEQFF
>TRBV11-3|TRBJ1-1|-|-
TGTACCTGCACCGGGCAGGCGGGGAGTGAAGCTTTCTTT
CTCTGQAGSEAFF
>TRBV29-1|TRBJ2-7|many|-
TGCAGCGTTGACGCCGGACCCTCCTACGAGCAGTACTTC
CSVDAGPSYEQYF
>TRBV4-3|TRBJ1-1|-|-
TGCGCCAGTAGCCAAGACGTTCCGGTCAGTTCGGGCACTGAAGCCTTCTTT
CASSQDVPVSSGTEAFF
>TRBV5-5|TRBJ1-1|-|-
TGCGTCAGCAGCTTGAGGACAGCGAACACTGAAGCTTTCTTT
CVSSLRTANTEAFF
>TRBV6-6|TRBJ1-1|-|-
TGTGCCAGCGCCTCCGGGGACACGAACACTGAAGCTTTCTTT
CASASGDTNTEAFF
>TRBV11-3|TRBJ2-5|-|-
TGTACCAGCAGCTCGCTCGAGGTCCAAGAGACCCAGTACTTC
CTSSSLEVQETQYF
>TRBV12-3/TRBV12-4|TRBJ2-1|-|-
TGTACCAGCAGTTTAGCCGGCCTCCCAATCCCCGATGAGCAGTTCTTC
CTSSLAGLPIPDEQFF
>TRBV11-3|TRBJ2-1|-|TRBD2
TGTGCCAGCAACTCCCACGTTCGGACTAGCGGGAGGTCAAGCTCCTACAATGAGGAGTTCTTC
CASNSHVRTSGRSSSYNEEFF
>TRBV20-1|TRBJ1-1|-|-
TGCAGTCCTAAACGGGGGAACACTGAAGCTTTCTTT
CSPKRGNTEAFF
>TRBV20-1|TRBJ1-3|-|-
TGCAGTGTTAGGGTTCTGGACACCTTATATTTT
CSVRVLDTLYF
>TRBV6-2/TRBV6-3|TRBJ2-6|-|-
TGTGCCAGCAGCCTTGGAGCTAACACCATCTCTGGGGCCAACGTCCTGACTTTC
CASSLGANTISGANVLTF
>TRBV18|TRBJ1-1|-|TRBD1
TGTGCCAGCTCACCACCTAAGGGAGGGGGCGCGTCTGAAGCTTTCTTT
CASSPPKGGGASEAFF
>TRBV20-1|TRBJ2-7|-|-
TGCAGTGCTAGAGACCCCCGGGGGCAGCCCTACGAGCAGTACTTC
CSARDPRGQPYEQYF
>TRBV11-3|TRBJ2-1|-|TRBD2
TGTGCCAGCAGCTTAAGGACTAGCGGGAACCATGAACAGTTCTTC
CASSLRTSGNHEQFF
>TRBV2|TRBJ1-6|-|-
TGTGCCAGCGGGTGGCAGGTGCATGTTGGCTCACCCCTCCACTTT
CASGWQVHVGSPLHF
>TRBV11-2|TRBJ2-1|few|TRBD1
TGTGCCAGCATCCTGGACAGGGGAGAATACAATGAGCAGTTCTTC
CASILDRGEYNEQFF
>TRBV11-2|TRBJ1-6|-|TRBD1
TGTGCCAGTAGCCCAGGGGGCTACTATAATTCACACCCCCACTTT
CASSPGGYYNSHPHF
>TRBV4-3|TRBJ1-3|many|-
TGCGCCAGCAGCCCCGGGCTCTCCAGAAACACCATATATTTT
CASSPGLSRNTIYF
>TRBV5-4|TRBJ1-1|-|-
TGTGCCAGCAGCCCTCCGATGAACAGTGAAGCTTTCTTT
CASSPPMNSEAFF
>TRBV11-3|TRBJ2-2|-|-
TGTGCCAGCAGTTGGGGGCCGGACACCGGGGAGCTGTTTTTT
CASSWGPDTGELFF
>TRBV29-1|TRBJ2-3|-|TRBD2
TGCAGCGATGAAGGTGGGACTAGCGACGCAGATACGCAGTATTTT
CSDEGGTSDADTQYF
>TRBV11-2|TRBJ2-5|-|TRBD1
TGTGGCAGCAGCCCAAGGACAGGACGAGAGACCCAGTACTTC
CGSSPRTGRETQYF
>TRBV20-1|TRBJ1-3|-|-
TGCAGTGATAGAGAGGACTCGGGTCGTGGGAACACCATATATTTT
CSDREDSGRGNTIYF
>TRBV12-3/TRBV12-4|TRBJ2-7|many|-
TGTGCCAGCAGTTTAGCTGGCCTGGCCTACGAGCAGTACTTC
CASSLAGLAYEQYF
>TRBV20-1|TRBJ2-4|-|TRBD1
TGCAGTGCGCCGGAGACAGGGTTCTCCCGGTCACCCATTCAGTACTTC
CSAPETGFSRSPIQYF
>TRBV11-2|TRBJ2-6|-|TRBD1
TGTGCCAGCAGCTTATTTCAGAAGGACAGGCCCTCTGGGGCCAACGTCCTGACTTTC
CASSLFQKDRPSGANVLTF
>TRBV20-1|TRBJ2-3|-|TRBD2
TGCAGTGCTAGAGATACCCGGACTAGCGGGAGGCAATTCAGCACACATACGCAGTATTTT
CSARDTRTSGRQFSTHTQYF
>TRBV7-9|TRBJ2-1|-|-
TGTGCCAGCAGCCCTGGACTAATAACCTACAATGAGCAGTTCTTC
CASSPGLITYNEQFF
>TRBV20-1|TRBJ2-1|many|-
TGCAGTGCTAGAATCCTAGGTGGGGACAAATACAATGAGCAGTTCTTC
CSARILGGDKYNEQFF
>TRBV20-1|TRBJ2-3|once|-
TGCAGTGTTTGGGGACCAGTCACAGATACGCGGTGTTTT
CSVWGPVTDTRCF
>TRBV20-1|TRBJ2-7|-|-
TGCAGTGCTACAATACAGGGAGACGAGCAGTACTTC
CSATIQGDEQYF
>TRBV6-6|TRBJ2-6|many|-
TGTGCCAGCAGCCTTGAGGGATCTGGGGCCAACGTCCTGACTTTC
CASSLEGSGANVLTF
>TRBV12-3/TRBV12-4|TRBJ2-5|many|-
TGTGCCAGCAGCCCAGGGTACCGAGAGACCCAGTACTTC
CASSPGYRETQYF
>TRBV29-1|TRBJ2-3|-|TRBD1
TGCAGCGCCGGGACAGGGGTCACAGATACGCAGTATTTT
CSAGTGVTDTQYF
>TRBV6-5|TRBJ2-7|few|-
TGTGCCTGCGGCAATGGTGGAGTCACACGCTACGAGCAGTACTTC
CACGNGGVTRYEQYF
>TRBV5-4|TRBJ2-7|once|-
TGTGCCAGCAGCTTGGACTACCGCAGTGAGCAGTACTTC
CASSLDYRSEQYF
>TRBV11-2|TRBJ2-5|-|-
TGTGCAAGCAGCTTAATAGGCTACCAAGAGACCCACTACTTC
CASSLIGYQETHYF
>TRBV11-2|TRBJ2-1|-|-
TGTACTAGCATACAGGGCTCCTACAATGAGAAGTTCTTC
CTSIQGSYNEKFF
>TRBV11-2|TRBJ2-3|-|TRBD2
TGTGCCAGCAGCCCGGGGGGACTTAGCACAGATATGCAGTATTTT
CASSPGGLSTDMQYF
>TRBV20-1|TRBJ2-2|-|TRBD1
TGCAATGCGGGGGACAGGGGGATCTCCGGGGAGCTGTTTTTT
CNAGDRGISGELFF
>TRBV11-2|TRBJ1-3|-|TRBD1
TGTGTCAGTAGCGAACAGGGGTCGAGCTCTGGATACACCATATATTTT
CVSSEQGSSSGYTIYF
>TRBV11-1|TRBJ2-1|once|-
TGTGCTAGCAGCGAATCTTATAGAGGGGGTGCCTACAATGAGCAGTTCTTC
CASSESYRGGAYNEQFF
>TRBV20-1|TRBJ2-6|-|-
TGCAGTGCTAGCAGTTGGGCTGGGGCCAACGTCCTGACTTTC
CSASSWAGANVLTF
>TRBV11-2|TRBJ1-2|many|-
TGTGCCAGCAGCCCTGACGGATTCTATGGCTACACCTTC
CASSPDGFYGYTF
>TRBV29-1|TRBJ2-7|few|-
TGCAGCGTTGAAGATCGGAAGGGAATCACCTCCTACGAGCAGTACTTC
CSVEDRKGITSYEQYF
>TRBV12-3/TRBV12-4|TRBJ2-2|-|TRBD2
TGTGCCAGCAGGGGACTAGCGGGATTCGGGGAGCTGTTTTTT
CASRGLAGFGELFF
>TRBV4-1|TRBJ2-2|-|-
TGCGCCAGCCGGGGAACCGGGGAGCTGTTTTTT
CASRGTGELFF
>TRBV6-1|TRBJ1-5|-|-
TGTGCCAGAATTGCTACACTTTATGAGCCCCAGCATTTT
CARIATLYEPQHF
>TRBV12-3/TRBV12-4|TRBJ1-6|-|-
TGTACCAACAGTTTTGCCTACTCACCCCTCCACTTT
CTNSFAYSPLHF
>TRBV20-1|TRBJ1-4|many|-
TGCAGTGCTAGCAGTGAGGCGGGCGAAAAACTGTTTTTT
CSASSEAGEKLFF
>TRBV10-2|TRBJ2-7|-|-
TGCGCCAGCAGTGAGCACCTGGGAGTGAGCTCCTACGAGCAGTACTTC
CASSEHLGVSSYEQYF
>TRBV12-3/TRBV12-4|TRBJ1-2|-|-
TGTGCCAGCAGTCCTGATCCGGGGGAATCGGTCGGCTACACCTTC
CASSPDPGESVGYTF
>TRBV29-1|TRBJ2-7|many|-
TGCAGCGTTGAAAGGGTATCGGGAGCCTCCTACGAGCAGTACTTC
CSVERVSGASYEQYF
>TRBV11-1|TRBJ2-7|medium-sized|-
TGTGCCAGCAGCTTTAGAATCTACGAGGGTGAGCAGTACTTC
CASSFRIYEGEQYF